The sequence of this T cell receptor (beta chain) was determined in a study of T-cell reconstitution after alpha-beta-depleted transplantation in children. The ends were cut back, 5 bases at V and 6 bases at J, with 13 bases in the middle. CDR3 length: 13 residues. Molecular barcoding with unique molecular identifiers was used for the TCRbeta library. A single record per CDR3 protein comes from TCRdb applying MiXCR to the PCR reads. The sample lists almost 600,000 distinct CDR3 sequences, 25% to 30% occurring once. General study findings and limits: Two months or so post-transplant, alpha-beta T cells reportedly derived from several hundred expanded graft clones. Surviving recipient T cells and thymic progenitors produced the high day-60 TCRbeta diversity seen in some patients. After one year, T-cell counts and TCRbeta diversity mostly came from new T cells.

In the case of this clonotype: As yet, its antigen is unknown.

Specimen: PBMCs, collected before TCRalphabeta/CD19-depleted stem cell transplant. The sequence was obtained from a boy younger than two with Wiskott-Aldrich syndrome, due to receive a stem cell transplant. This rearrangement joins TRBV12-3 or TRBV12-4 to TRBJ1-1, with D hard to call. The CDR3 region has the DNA TGTGCCAGCAGTGCGGCGAGTGCGGCTGAAGCTTTCTTT. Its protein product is CASSAASAAEAFF.